The rows below give T cell receptor beta chains drawn from one sample of a study of memory CD4+ T cells and cytomegalovirus serostatus. Clones were sequenced by immunoSEQ multiplex PCR, and TCRdb holds only the in-frame ones, with some missing. The table includes about 25,000 clones, approximately 72% detected once. The material sequenced was memory CD4+ T cells from blood. Receptors were obtained from an adult in good health and CMV-seronegative. CDR3s include the opening cysteine and the closing phenylalanine or tryptophan. D genes are given only for firm matches. Clone size is stated in some rows and not others, as once, few, many or a class when expanded.

v_gene: TRBV6-1
j_gene: TRBJ2-2
d_gene: NA
abundance: NA
CDR3nt: TGTGCCAGCATTGGACCGTTGAACACCGGGGAGCTGTTTTTT
CDR3aa: CASIGPLNTGELFF

v_gene: TRBV5-1
j_gene: TRBJ2-1
d_gene: TRBD2
abundance: NA
CDR3nt: TGCGCCAGCAGCTTAGAGGCGGGGGGATACAATGAGCAGTTCTTC
CDR3aa: CASSLEAGGYNEQFF

v_gene: TRBV5-1
j_gene: TRBJ1-2
d_gene: NA
abundance: NA
CDR3nt: TGCGCCAGCAGCTTGGCCGGGGGAAACATAGCTAACTATGGCTACACCTTC
CDR3aa: CASSLAGGNIANYGYTF

v_gene: TRBV5-1
j_gene: TRBJ1-5
d_gene: TRBD1
abundance: NA
CDR3nt: TGCGCCAGCAGCTTGGAACCGCGGACAGGAGGGGGACAGCCCCAGCATTTT
CDR3aa: CASSLEPRTGGGQPQHF

v_gene: TRBV7-9
j_gene: TRBJ1-2
d_gene: NA
abundance: NA
CDR3nt: TGTGCCAGCAGCTTAATGGGGGCCGTCTATGGCTACACCTTC
CDR3aa: CASSLMGAVYGYTF

v_gene: TRBV2
j_gene: TRBJ2-3
d_gene: NA
abundance: once
CDR3nt: TGTGCCAGCAGCGCACCAACTAGTTTTCCGCAGTATTTT
CDR3aa: CASSAPTSFPQYF

v_gene: TRBV4-1
j_gene: TRBJ2-7
d_gene: NA
abundance: NA
CDR3nt: TGCGCCAGCAGCCAAGGGGGTACGGACACCTACGAGCAGTACTTC
CDR3aa: CASSQGGTDTYEQYF

v_gene: TRBV10-3
j_gene: TRBJ1-6
d_gene: TRBD1
abundance: NA
CDR3nt: TGTGCCATCAGTGCCGGGACAGGGAGTTCACCCCTCCACTTT
CDR3aa: CAISAGTGSSPLHF

v_gene: TRBV9
j_gene: TRBJ1-1
d_gene: TRBD1
abundance: NA
CDR3nt: TGTGCCAGCAGCGCAGACACAGGGGGCTACACTGAAGCTTTCTTT
CDR3aa: CASSADTGGYTEAFF

v_gene: TRBV7-9
j_gene: TRBJ2-5
d_gene: TRBD1
abundance: NA
CDR3nt: TGTGCCAGCAGCTTAGCTGACAGGGGCGAGGAGACCCAGTACTTC
CDR3aa: CASSLADRGEETQYF

v_gene: TRBV7-2
j_gene: TRBJ1-2
d_gene: NA
abundance: NA
CDR3nt: TGTGCCAGCCACAAGGGGGAAGCTAACTATGGCTACACCTTC
CDR3aa: CASHKGEANYGYTF

v_gene: TRBV7-8
j_gene: TRBJ1-2
d_gene: NA
abundance: NA
CDR3nt: TGTGCCAGCAGCCCCGAACCCGGGACCCGTGGCTACACCTTC
CDR3aa: CASSPEPGTRGYTF

v_gene: TRBV6-1
j_gene: TRBJ2-7
d_gene: TRBD1
abundance: NA
CDR3nt: TGTGCCAGCACCGTCGACAGGGGAAGTAACGAGCAGTACTTC
CDR3aa: CASTVDRGSNEQYF

v_gene: TRBV19
j_gene: TRBJ1-1
d_gene: TRBD1
abundance: few
CDR3nt: TGTGCCAGTAGTACGGGACAGGGGAGGAACACTGAAGCTTTCTTT
CDR3aa: CASSTGQGRNTEAFF

v_gene: TRBV5-4
j_gene: TRBJ2-3
d_gene: NA
abundance: NA
CDR3nt: TGTGCCAGCAGCTTGAGGGAACTCGACACAGATACGCAGTATTTT
CDR3aa: CASSLRELDTDTQYF

v_gene: TRBV29-1
j_gene: TRBJ2-1
d_gene: TRBD2
abundance: once
CDR3nt: TGCAGCGCCCGTCCCGGGACTAGCGGGGTAAGACCCTACAATGAGCAGTTCTTC
CDR3aa: CSARPGTSGVRPYNEQFF

v_gene: TRBV19
j_gene: TRBJ1-5
d_gene: NA
abundance: NA
CDR3nt: TGTGCCAGTAACCCGGACATTACTCAGCCCCAGCATTTT
CDR3aa: CASNPDITQPQHF

v_gene: TRBV6-5
j_gene: TRBJ1-1
d_gene: TRBD1
abundance: once
CDR3nt: TGTGCCAGCAGTTCGGGGACAGGGATCATGAACACTGAAGCTTTCTTT
CDR3aa: CASSSGTGIMNTEAFF

v_gene: TRBV18
j_gene: TRBJ2-1
d_gene: NA
abundance: NA
CDR3nt: TGTGCCAGCTCACCAACCGGAAGCTCCTACAATGAGCAGTTCTTC
CDR3aa: CASSPTGSSYNEQFF

v_gene: TRBV9
j_gene: TRBJ1-2
d_gene: NA
abundance: few
CDR3nt: TGTGCCAGCAGCGTTTCACCTCAGGGTGGCTACACCTTC
CDR3aa: CASSVSPQGGYTF

v_gene: TRBV7-2
j_gene: TRBJ2-6
d_gene: TRBD1
abundance: NA
CDR3nt: TGTGCCAGCAAAACAGGGGTTTACTCTGGGGCCAACGTCCTGACTTTC
CDR3aa: CASKTGVYSGANVLTF

v_gene: TRBV6-5
j_gene: TRBJ1-3
d_gene: NA
abundance: NA
CDR3nt: TGTGCCAGCAGTTCCGACGGAAACACCATATATTTT
CDR3aa: CASSSDGNTIYF

v_gene: TRBV28
j_gene: TRBJ2-1
d_gene: NA
abundance: NA
CDR3nt: TGTGCCAGCAGTTTATATTTGCTCGGCGGTCATGAGCAGTTCTTC
CDR3aa: CASSLYLLGGHEQFF

v_gene: TRBV30
j_gene: TRBJ1-1
d_gene: NA
abundance: NA
CDR3nt: TGTGCCTGGGAGGGAGGGTACACTGAAGCTTTCTTT
CDR3aa: CAWEGGYTEAFF

v_gene: TRBV5-4
j_gene: TRBJ2-3
d_gene: NA
abundance: medium-sized
CDR3nt: TGTGCCAGCAGCTTGGGAGTGGGGGCGAGCACAGATACGCAGTATTTT
CDR3aa: CASSLGVGASTDTQYF

v_gene: TRBV7-8
j_gene: TRBJ1-2
d_gene: NA
abundance: few
CDR3nt: TGTGCCAGCAGCTTATGGGTGAATGATGGCTACACCTTC
CDR3aa: CASSLWVNDGYTF

v_gene: TRBV19
j_gene: TRBJ2-5
d_gene: NA
abundance: NA
CDR3nt: TGTGCCAGTAGTGCGGGGTGGGGGGCACAAGAGACCCAGTACTTC
CDR3aa: CASSAGWGAQETQYF

v_gene: TRBV9
j_gene: TRBJ2-1
d_gene: TRBD2
abundance: NA
CDR3nt: TGTGCCAGCAGCGTAGTTAGCGGGGGCTACAATGAGCAGTTCTTC
CDR3aa: CASSVVSGGYNEQFF

v_gene: TRBV29-1
j_gene: TRBJ1-4
d_gene: TRBD1
abundance: NA
CDR3nt: TGCAGCGGAGAGGACAGGGTCGGGGAAAAACTGTTTTTT
CDR3aa: CSGEDRVGEKLFF

v_gene: TRBV5-1
j_gene: TRBJ1-3
d_gene: TRBD1
abundance: NA
CDR3nt: TGCGCCAGCAGCTTGGGGGACAGGGCTAACACCATATATTTT
CDR3aa: CASSLGDRANTIYF

v_gene: TRBV18
j_gene: TRBJ2-3
d_gene: TRBD2
abundance: NA
CDR3nt: TGTGCCAGCTCACCCGCGCGGGGGGCCGGGTCAGATACGCAGTATTTT
CDR3aa: CASSPARGAGSDTQYF

v_gene: TRBV5-1
j_gene: TRBJ2-1
d_gene: TRBD2
abundance: NA
CDR3nt: TGCGCCAGCAGCTTGCGGGGGGAAAACAATGAGCAGTTCTTC
CDR3aa: CASSLRGENNEQFF

v_gene: TRBV29-1
j_gene: TRBJ1-2
d_gene: TRBD1
abundance: NA
CDR3nt: TGCAGCGTCTACAGGGGCGGAGATGGCTACACCTTC
CDR3aa: CSVYRGGDGYTF

v_gene: TRBV5-6
j_gene: TRBJ1-1
d_gene: TRBD1
abundance: once
CDR3nt: TGTGCCAGCAGCTTAGCCGGGACAGGGGGCTTCGGGTACACTGAAGCTTTCTTT
CDR3aa: CASSLAGTGGFGYTEAFF

v_gene: TRBV28
j_gene: TRBJ2-4
d_gene: TRBD2
abundance: NA
CDR3nt: TGTGCCGGGGGGGAGGCAAGGGGTCAGTACTTC
CDR3aa: CAGGEARGQYF

v_gene: TRBV6-5
j_gene: TRBJ1-6
d_gene: TRBD1
abundance: NA
CDR3nt: TGTGCCAGCAGTTACTCGGACAGGGGGTTTGGGTCACCCCTCCACTTT
CDR3aa: CASSYSDRGFGSPLHF

v_gene: TRBV19
j_gene: TRBJ1-2
d_gene: NA
abundance: NA
CDR3nt: TGTGCCAGTAGTAGAGGGGGGGACTATGGCTACACCTTC
CDR3aa: CASSRGGDYGYTF

v_gene: TRBV7-2
j_gene: TRBJ1-1
d_gene: NA
abundance: NA
CDR3nt: TGTGCCAGCAGCTTAGCATCAGGGGTGAACACTGAAGCTTTCTTT
CDR3aa: CASSLASGVNTEAFF

v_gene: TRBV6-1
j_gene: TRBJ2-4
d_gene: NA
abundance: NA
CDR3nt: TGTGCCAGCAGTGCCGGAGGGGCAAAAAACATTCAGTACTTC
CDR3aa: CASSAGGAKNIQYF

v_gene: TRBV5-1
j_gene: TRBJ2-7
d_gene: TRBD1
abundance: once
CDR3nt: TGCGCCAGCAGCCGGGACAGCGGAAAAAACTACGAGCAGTACTTC
CDR3aa: CASSRDSGKNYEQYF

v_gene: TRBV6-4
j_gene: TRBJ2-3
d_gene: NA
abundance: NA
CDR3nt: TGTGCCAGCAGTGACAGGCGGACAGATACGCAGTATTTT
CDR3aa: CASSDRRTDTQYF

v_gene: TRBV30
j_gene: TRBJ2-1
d_gene: TRBD2
abundance: NA
CDR3nt: TGTGCCTGGGGGGGCACTAGCGGGGGATACAATGAGCAGTTCTTC
CDR3aa: CAWGGTSGGYNEQFF

v_gene: TRBV15
j_gene: TRBJ1-5
d_gene: NA
abundance: NA
CDR3nt: TGTGCCACGCGCGATGTGGCTCGGAATCAGCCCCAGCATTTT
CDR3aa: CATRDVARNQPQHF

v_gene: TRBV11-1
j_gene: TRBJ1-1
d_gene: NA
abundance: NA
CDR3nt: TGTGCCAGCAGCGCCCAGGGGCACACTGAAGCTTTCTTT
CDR3aa: CASSAQGHTEAFF

v_gene: TRBV6-4
j_gene: TRBJ2-1
d_gene: TRBD1
abundance: NA
CDR3nt: TGTGCCAGCAGTGACTCGTTCCGGGACAGGGGGCGGAATGAGCAGTTCTTC
CDR3aa: CASSDSFRDRGRNEQFF

v_gene: TRBV5-1
j_gene: TRBJ1-2
d_gene: NA
abundance: medium-sized
CDR3nt: TGCGCCAGCAGCGCCAGCTCTAACTATGGCTACACCTTC
CDR3aa: CASSASSNYGYTF

v_gene: TRBV15
j_gene: TRBJ2-7
d_gene: TRBD1
abundance: once
CDR3nt: TGTGCCACCAGCAGATTACAGGGGGTTGGTGAGCAGTACTTC
CDR3aa: CATSRLQGVGEQYF

v_gene: TRBV10-3
j_gene: TRBJ1-4
d_gene: NA
abundance: NA
CDR3nt: TGTGCCATCAGTGACCCCTTGAAGGGGGAAAAACTGTTTTTT
CDR3aa: CAISDPLKGEKLFF

v_gene: TRBV7-2
j_gene: TRBJ2-1
d_gene: NA
abundance: NA
CDR3nt: TGTGCCAGCAGCTTAGTGGGGGGGCGATACAATGAGCAGTTCTTC
CDR3aa: CASSLVGGRYNEQFF

v_gene: TRBV27
j_gene: TRBJ2-5
d_gene: NA
abundance: once
CDR3nt: TGTGCCAGCAGTTTCTCCAGGGGAGAGACCCAGTACTTC
CDR3aa: CASSFSRGETQYF

v_gene: TRBV27
j_gene: TRBJ1-5
d_gene: NA
abundance: once
CDR3nt: TGTGCCAGCAGTATTAATCAGCCCCAGCATTTT
CDR3aa: CASSINQPQHF

v_gene: TRBV28
j_gene: TRBJ1-1
d_gene: TRBD1
abundance: few
CDR3nt: TGTGCCAGCAGTTTAATAGGGACAGGTCTCACTGAAGCTTTCTTT
CDR3aa: CASSLIGTGLTEAFF

v_gene: TRBV25-1
j_gene: TRBJ1-1
d_gene: NA
abundance: few
CDR3nt: TGTGCCAGCAGTGTGGACACTGAAGCTTTCTTT
CDR3aa: CASSVDTEAFF

v_gene: TRBV6-6
j_gene: TRBJ1-1
d_gene: NA
abundance: NA
CDR3nt: TGTGCCAGCAGACGACAGGCCAACACTGAAGCTTTCTTT
CDR3aa: CASRRQANTEAFF

v_gene: TRBV7-2
j_gene: TRBJ2-2
d_gene: TRBD1
abundance: NA
CDR3nt: TGTGCCAGCAGCTTTAGGACAGGAGACACCGGGGAGCTGTTTTTT
CDR3aa: CASSFRTGDTGELFF

v_gene: TRBV4-3
j_gene: TRBJ2-2
d_gene: NA
abundance: NA
CDR3nt: TGCGCCAGCAGCCAGGGACGTCTCGCGAACACCGGGGAGCTGTTTTTT
CDR3aa: CASSQGRLANTGELFF

v_gene: TRBV7-9
j_gene: TRBJ1-4
d_gene: NA
abundance: NA
CDR3nt: TGTGCCAGTATAAAGAGCCCGAGGGGGAATGAAAAACTGTTTTTT
CDR3aa: CASIKSPRGNEKLFF

v_gene: TRBV19
j_gene: TRBJ2-4
d_gene: TRBD1
abundance: NA
CDR3nt: TGTGCCAGTAGTTCAGGGGGAGCCAAAAACATTCAGTACTTC
CDR3aa: CASSSGGAKNIQYF

v_gene: TRBV2
j_gene: TRBJ1-2
d_gene: NA
abundance: once
CDR3nt: TGTGCCAGCAGTGAAACCCCCTCGAGCACCTTC
CDR3aa: CASSETPSSTF